The 30 T cell receptor beta chains presented below share a single source sample, sequenced in a study of blood T cell repertoires in COVID-19. Only in-frame clones appear in the TCRdb table, and some are missing; sequencing was by immunoSEQ multiplex PCR. The table has 400,000 to 450,000 clones, about 91% seen once. The sequencing sample was made of peripheral blood. These receptors came from a woman in her forties with COVID-19, enrolled during active disease.

The chain combines TRBV28 with TRBJ1-4; TRBD1 might be the D (6 bases). V dropped 6 bases and J dropped 8 bases, with 13 bases sitting between them. CDR1 is MDHEN, CDR2 SYDVKM, per germline. The CDR3 is 13 amino acids. This CDR3 is CASSGRDNEKLFF. The DNA for the CDR3 is TGTGCCAGCAGCGGCCGGGACAACGAAAAACTGTTTTTT.

The J gene is TRBJ1-1, the V gene TRBV29-1, with D maybe TRBD1 (5 bases). V lost 6 bases to trimming and J lost 4 bases, with 12 bases between them. Germline values: CDR1 SQVTM, CDR2 ANQGSEA. The CDR3 runs to 12 residues. The CDR3 DNA is TGCAGCGTGAGCAATCAGGGCACTGAAGCTTTCTTT. It translates to CSVSNQGTEAFF.

This chain links TRBV19 with TRBJ1-1, with 8 bases aligning to TRBD1. The CDR3 is made up of 13 amino acids. The J segment lost 8 bases and the V segment lost 4 bases, leaving 6 bases of the junction unmatched. Germline values: CDR1 LNHDA, CDR2 SQIVND (reference sequence). The CDR3 loop reads CASSTDRGREAFF. The CDR3 nucleotides are TGTGCCAGTAGTACCGACAGGGGAAGAGAAGCTTTCTTT.

This clone was detected a few times. The chain recombines TRBV15 with TRBJ1-2; a weak D match, TRBD1 (5 bases). V dropped 3 bases and J dropped 4 bases, with 12 bases sitting between them. The length of the CDR3 is 14 residues. Germline assignment: CDR1 LNHNV and CDR2 YYDKDF (reference sequence). For the CDR3, the DNA is TGTGCCACCAGCAGGGGGGGGTTGGGCTATGGCTACACCTTC. It specifies CATSRGGLGYGYTF.

V usage is TRBV28 and J usage is TRBJ1-2; 10 nucleotides align to TRBD1. In germline, CDR1 is MDHEN, CDR2 SYDVKM. V was clipped by 4 bases and J by 6 bases; unmatched bases: 11. The CDR3 loop spans 16 amino acids. The CDR3 sequence: CASSWGTGDEANGYTF. DNA for the CDR3: TGTGCCAGCAGTTGGGGGACAGGGGATGAAGCGAATGGCTACACCTTC.

This clone was counted once. J is TRBJ1-2 and V is TRBV5-4, with a tentative D call TRBD1 (5 bases). The CDR3 extends over 15 amino acids. The V gene's germline CDR1 is SGHNT and CDR2 YYREEE (reference sequence). Trimming cost V 0 bases and J 6 bases, with 15 bases left between them. Here the CDR3 reads CASSLVTVLGDGYTF. CDR3 sequence (DNA): TGTGCCAGCAGCTTGGTTACGGTTTTAGGGGATGGCTACACCTTC.

The sample holds one count of this clone. The chain recombines TRBV7-3 with TRBJ2-2, with D possibly matching TRBD1 (5 bases). With 2 bases removed from V and 0 bases from J, the gap between germline ends came to 7 bases. The V gene's germline CDR1 is SGHTA and CDR2 FQGTGA. The CDR3 consists of 15 residues. CDR3 sequence (DNA): TGTGCCAGCAGCTTAGGCAGGGCGAACACCGGGGAGCTGTTTTTT. Amino acid sequence: CASSLGRANTGELFF. The whole variable domain, remainder taken from reference TRBV7-3 and TRBJ2-2, is GAGVSQTPSNKVTEKGKYVELRCDPISGHTALYWYRQSLGQGPEFLIYFQGTGAADDSGLPNDRFFAVRPEGSVSTLKIQRTERGDSAVYLCASSLGRANTGELFFGEGSRLTVL.

This sequence joins TRBV11-2 and TRBJ1-3, with D perhaps TRBD1 (5 bases). The CDR3 sequence is 14 residues long. V lost 3 bases and J 5 bases, leaving 11 bases between the germline ends. Germline lookup yields CDR1 SGHAT and CDR2 FQNNGV. This CDR3 reads CASSFAGLRNTIYF. The CDR3 DNA follows: TGTGCCAGCAGCTTCGCAGGGCTGAGAAACACCATATATTTT.

The chain has TRBV12-5 and TRBJ1-1; TRBD1 is a possible D gene (6 bases). The V gene lost 7 bases and the J gene lost 7 bases, with 19 bases spanning the gap. Germline V CDR1 and CDR2: LGHNT, FRNRAP. This CDR3 spans 14 amino acids. As DNA, the CDR3 is TGTGCTAGTGCAGAGGGGCGGGGGGGCCTTGAAGCTTTCTTT. This translates into CASAEGRGGLEAFF.

This CDR3 reads CASSLGTTYGYTF. The DNA for the CDR3 is TGTGCCAGCAGCCTCGGGACAACCTATGGCTACACCTTC. This sequence joins TRBV5-6 and TRBJ1-2, with D possibly matching TRBD1 (6 bases). Germline V CDR1 and CDR2: SGHDT, YYEEEE. V lost 4 bases and J lost 4, with 11 bases in between. The CDR3 has 13 amino acids. The entire variable domain, with the rest obtained from reference TRBV5-6 and TRBJ1-2, is as follows: DAGVTQSPTHLIKTRGQQVTLRCSPKSGHDTVSWYQQALGQGPQFIFQYYEEEERQRGNFPDRFSGHQFPNYSSELNVNALLLGDSALYLCASSLGTTYGYTFGSGTRLTVV.

The V gene is TRBV7-2, the J gene TRBJ1-1; 8 positions agree with TRBD1. V shed 1 base, J shed 3 bases, and the junction held 4 bases outside the gene matches. Germline CDR1 is SGHTA and CDR2 is FQGNSA. This CDR3 is 15 amino acids long. This chain's CDR3 is CASSLVGTGDTEAFF. The CDR3 coding sequence is TGTGCCAGCAGCTTAGTCGGGACAGGAGACACTGAAGCTTTCTTT.

This clone was counted a single time. The CDR3 DNA reads TGTGCCAGCAGTTTAGGACAGGTTATGTACAATGAGCAGTTCTTC. It encodes CASSLGQVMYNEQFF. The chain uses TRBV27 and TRBJ2-1; TRBD1 matches 7 bases. Germline lookup yields CDR1 MNHEY and CDR2 SMNVEV (reference sequence). CDR3 size: 15 residues. Germline trimming cut 2 bases from V and 4 bases from J; bases unmatched to any gene: 5.

This chain joins TRBV28 and TRBJ2-5; D is unclear. V lost 6 bases and J 2 bases, leaving 13 bases between the germline ends. This CDR3 is built from 14 residues. The germline V gene encodes CDR1 MDHEN and CDR2 SYDVKM. The CDR3 here is CASRSWALQETQYF. DNA for the CDR3: TGTGCCAGCAGATCCTGGGCCCTACAAGAGACCCAGTACTTC.

This chain links TRBV3-1 (or the pseudogene TRBV3-2) with TRBJ2-7; tentative D call: TRBD2 (6 bases). Germline lookup yields CDR1 LGHDT and CDR2 YNNKEL (reference sequence). This CDR3 is built from 14 residues. V dropped 1 base and J dropped 2 bases, with 9 bases sitting between them. CDR3 nucleotides: TGTGCCAGCAGCCAAGTAGCGGTTACCTACGAGCAGTACTTC. Amino acids: CASSQVAVTYEQYF.

The V and J genes are TRBV5-1 and TRBJ2-3, with 8 bases fitting TRBD1. V shed 0 bases and J 3 bases; nucleotides not matched to a gene: 3. Germline CDR1 reads SGHRS; CDR2 reads YFSETQ. The CDR3 has 15 residues. CDR3 DNA: TGCGCCAGCAGCTTGGGGACAGGGAGGACAGATACGCAGTATTTT. It encodes CASSLGTGRTDTQYF.

The rearrangement joins TRBV6-5 to TRBJ2-5; D is uncertain. This CDR3 region has 12 residues. In germline, CDR1 is MNHEY, CDR2 SVGAGI. Trimming removed 6 bases at V and 0 bases at J, with 5 bases between. The CDR3 loop is CASRAYQETQYF. CDR3 nucleotides: TGTGCCAGCAGAGCCTACCAAGAGACCCAGTACTTC.

This clone was found once. The rearrangement links TRBV13 to TRBJ2-7; no reliable D call. Per the germline V gene, CDR1 is PRHDT and CDR2 is FYEKMQ (reference sequence). Between the trimmed V and J ends, which lost 2 bases and 2 bases, there was a span of 7 bases. This CDR3 region has 13 residues. The CDR3 sequence: CASSLSVPYEQYF. DNA of the CDR3: TGTGCCAGCAGCTTATCAGTCCCCTACGAGCAGTACTTC.

V usage is TRBV5-8 and J usage is TRBJ2-6; 8 nucleotides match TRBD1. Trimming cost V 4 bases and J 0 bases; bases outside gene matches: 15. Germline V gene sequence: CDR1 SGHTS, CDR2 YDEGEE. CDR3 length: 20 amino acids. CDR3 sequence (DNA): TGTGCCAGCAGCCCCGGACAGGGCAGGTGGCTGGGCTCTGGGGCCAACGTCCTGACTTTC. This encodes CASSPGQGRWLGSGANVLTF.

The V and J genes are TRBV7-2 and TRBJ2-7, with D perhaps matching TRBD2 (5 bases). In germline, CDR1 is SGHTA, CDR2 FQGNSA. The CDR3 is 16 residues long. Between the trimmed V and J ends, which lost 1 base and 3 bases, there was a span of 16 bases. The CDR3 nucleotides read TGTGCCAGCAGCTTAGTAGGAGGCCTTAGTTACTACGAGCAGTACTTC. Translating it yields CASSLVGGLSYYEQYF.

The chain has TRBV3-1 (or the pseudogene TRBV3-2) and TRBJ1-4; 8 bases map to TRBD1. The CDR3 covers 14 residues. Germline V CDR1 and CDR2: LGHDT, YNNKEL (reference sequence). J lost 5 bases, V lost 7 bases, and 6 bases had no gene match. CDR3: CASTLQGGNEKLFF. The CDR3 coding sequence is TGTGCCAGCACCTTACAGGGGGGGAATGAAAAACTGTTTTTT.

The chain links TRBV18 to TRBJ1-1; 11 nucleotides agree with TRBD1. V dropped 3 bases and J dropped 5; count of bases not matched to a gene: 8. The CDR3 is made up of 16 amino acids. Germline CDR1 reads KGHSH; CDR2 reads LQKENI. The CDR3 spells CASSPPRTGGKTEAFF. CDR3 nucleotides: TGTGCCAGCTCACCCCCTAGGACAGGGGGCAAAACTGAAGCTTTCTTT.

The rearrangement links TRBV18 to TRBJ1-5, with 7 bases that match TRBD1. Germline-derived CDR1 and CDR2 are KGHSH and LQKENI. V was pared by 3 bases and J by 2 bases, with 10 bases of the junction left unmatched. The CDR3 runs to 17 residues. The CDR3 DNA sequence: TGTGCCAGCTCACCGCCCTCTTTAGGACAGGGCAATCAGCCCCAGCATTTT. It encodes CASSPPSLGQGNQPQHF. The entire variable domain, with the rest obtained from reference TRBV18 and TRBJ1-5, is as follows: NAGVMQNPRHLVRRRGQEARLRCSPMKGHSHVYWYRQLPEEGLKFMVYLQKENIIDESGMPKERFSAEFPKEGPSILRIQQVVRGDSAAYFCASSPPSLGQGNQPQHFGDGTRLSIL.

The V gene is TRBV7-9, the J gene TRBJ2-5; D is unclear. This CDR3 has 14 residues. Germline V gene sequence: CDR1 SEHNR, CDR2 FQNEAQ (reference sequence). V was trimmed by 0 bases and J by 1 base, leaving 6 bases between them. The chain's CDR3 is CASSLAGSQETQYF. Written as DNA, the CDR3 is TGTGCCAGCAGCTTAGCCGGGTCCCAAGAGACCCAGTACTTC.

The chain couples TRBV14 to TRBJ1-2, with D uncertain. In germline, CDR1 is SGHDN, CDR2 FVKESK. Between the trimmed V and J ends, which lost 1 base and 8 bases, there was a span of 17 bases. This CDR3 has 15 amino acids. Here the CDR3 reads CASSQVGSPGRGYTF. Here the CDR3 DNA reads TGTGCCAGCAGCCAAGTCGGCAGCCCCGGCAGGGGCTACACCTTC.

V usage is TRBV6-2 or TRBV6-3 and J usage is TRBJ2-1; D call uncertain. CDR3 length: 12 residues. V was clipped by 2 bases and J by 9 bases, with 8 bases between them. CDR1 MNHEY and CDR2 SVGEGT come from the germline V gene. The CDR3 sequence: CASSYGRGEQFF. Here the CDR3 DNA reads TGTGCCAGCAGTTACGGTCGCGGTGAGCAGTTCTTC.

The chain has TRBV5-6 and TRBJ2-3; 8 bases fit TRBD1. This CDR3 is built from 14 residues. V lost 4 bases, J lost 2 bases, and 3 bases stayed unmatched. CDR1 and CDR2 from the germline V gene are SGHDT and YYEEEE. CDR3 protein: CASSRDRPTDTQYF. CDR3 in DNA: TGTGCCAGCAGCAGGGACAGGCCCACAGATACGCAGTATTTT.

The chain joins TRBV6-2 or TRBV6-3 to TRBJ1-1; D ambiguous. Germline-derived CDR1 and CDR2 are MNHEY and SVGEGT. CDR3 length: 14 residues. The V end lost 0 bases, the J end lost 8 bases, and 13 bases lay between the germline ends. The CDR3 nucleotides read TGTGCCAGCAGTTACTCGTTTGGCAGGCTGGAAGCTTTCTTT. Protein product: CASSYSFGRLEAFF.

The CDR3 reads CASSSAGYRGYTF. CDR3 sequence (DNA): TGTGCCAGCAGTTCTGCAGGGTATAGGGGCTACACCTTC. The chain carries TRBV28 and TRBJ1-2; possibly TRBD1 for D (5 bases). CDR3 length: 13 amino acids. Germline CDR1 and CDR2: MDHEN and SYDVKM. Trimming removed 4 bases from V and 8 bases from J, with 14 bases in between.

The V gene is TRBV6-2 or TRBV6-3, the J gene TRBJ1-1; no firm D call. V shed 0 bases and J shed 3 bases, with 14 bases lying between them. This CDR3 contains 16 residues. Per germline, CDR1 MNHEY and CDR2 SVGEGT. The CDR3 DNA reads TGTGCCAGCAGTTACTCTCTAGAGGGCCGGGACACTGAAGCTTTCTTT. It specifies CASSYSLEGRDTEAFF.

The V and J genes are TRBV15 and TRBJ1-5; D ambiguous. With 0 bases removed from V and 4 bases from J, the gap between germline ends came to 7 bases. This CDR3 contains 14 residues. CDR1 is LNHNV, CDR2 YYDKDF, per germline (reference sequence). DNA of the CDR3: TGTGCCACCAGCAGAGATTTCGGGAATCAGCCCCAGCATTTT. Translating it yields CATSRDFGNQPQHF.